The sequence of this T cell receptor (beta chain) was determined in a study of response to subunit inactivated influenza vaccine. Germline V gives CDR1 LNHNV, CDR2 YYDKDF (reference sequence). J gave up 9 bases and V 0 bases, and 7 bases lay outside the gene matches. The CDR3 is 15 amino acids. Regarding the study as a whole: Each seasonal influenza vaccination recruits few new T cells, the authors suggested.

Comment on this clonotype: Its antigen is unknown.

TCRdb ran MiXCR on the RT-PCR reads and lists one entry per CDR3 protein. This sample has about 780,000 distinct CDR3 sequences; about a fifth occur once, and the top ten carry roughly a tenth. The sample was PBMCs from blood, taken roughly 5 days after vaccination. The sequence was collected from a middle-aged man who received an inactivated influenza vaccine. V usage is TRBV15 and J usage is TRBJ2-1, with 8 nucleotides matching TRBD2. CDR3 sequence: CATSRDGLATTEQFF. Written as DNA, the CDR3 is TGTGCCACCAGCAGAGACGGACTAGCCACCACTGAGCAGTTCTTC.